This T cell receptor beta chain originates from a study of identical twins. Notes on the study in general: Twin-shared out-of-frame alpha sequences showed excess low generation probability. Beta out-of-frame sequences showed weaker excess sharing between twins. A cross-sectional statistical analysis, not follow-up of the same donors, supported the conclusions.

CDR3 length equals 17 residues. After removal of 6 bases from V and 2 bases from J, the junction contained 13 bases not matched to a gene. CDR1 and CDR2 (germline): DFQATT, SNEGSKA (reference sequence). TCRdb reanalysed the 5' RACE reads using MiXCR and keeps one entry per CDR3 protein. The profile covers hundreds of thousands of distinct CDR3 sequences, with around 8.3% appearing a single time and more than 0.75% taken by the ten largest. A remark on this clonotype: Antigen: not known.

These data were also reused for a study on yellow fever vaccine responses in identical twins.

The V and J genes are TRBV20-1 and TRBJ2-1, with 10 bases lining up with TRBD2. This sequence originates from a woman aged 18-29 years in good health. Sequencing was done on a sample of PBMCs. The CDR3 sequence: CSASAIAGGVAYNEQFF. The DNA of the CDR3 is TGCAGTGCGAGCGCTATAGCGGGAGGTGTGGCCTACAATGAGCAGTTCTTC.